This T cell receptor beta chain was sequenced for a study of cytomegalovirus exposure and HLA in healthy donors. The V and J ends lost 1 base and 8 bases respectively, with 8 bases between them. The CDR3 runs 12 residues. Germline CDR1 reads SEHNR; CDR2 reads FQNEAQ (reference sequence). The study ran its PCR with 60 Vbeta and 13 Jbeta primers. The repertoire was sequenced with immunoSEQ multiplex PCR; TCRdb's copy has only in-frame clones and lacks some. The data contain around 150,000 clones, over 75% of them singletons. About this clone: Within the sample, other DNA sequences also encode this same CDR3.

Sequencing input: PBMCs. The chain carries TRBV7-9 and TRBJ1-2; no definite D call. This receptor was taken from a man aged 30-40 years in good health and CMV-seropositive. This CDR3 reads CASSLESWGYTF. The DNA for the CDR3 is TGTGCCAGCAGCTTAGAGAGTTGGGGCTACACCTTC.